The rows below give T cell receptor beta chains drawn from one sample of a study of human T cells and chemical hapten exposure. Each CDR3 protein gets one entry after TCRdb re-called the RACE reads with MiXCR. The sample holds about 94,000 distinct CDR3 sequences, about 9.3% seen once. Here the sequenced sample was whole blood, taken in connection with sensitization to the hapten diphenylcyclopropenone (DPC). The receptors were gathered from a woman aged 40 to 50 with alopecia areata. Some clones in this sample may be carry-over from other donors' samples. The CDR3 runs from the conserved cysteine through the conserved F or W. The D gene is left open where the match is weak.

>TRBV4-3|.|TRBJ2-5
CASSQDRASEETQYF
>TRBV29-1|.|TRBJ1-1
CSVQRSTGVAFF
>TRBV29-1|.|TRBJ2-6
CSAQGGGSGANVLTF
>TRBV4-2|TRBD2|TRBJ2-5
CASSPGTSGFQETQYF
>TRBV29-1|.|TRBJ2-1
CSVLENEQFF
>TRBV12-3/TRBV12-4|.|TRBJ1-1
CASSHLSDTEAFF
>TRBV20-1|TRBD2|TRBJ2-3
CSARDRTSGHTDTQYF
>TRBV2|TRBD1|TRBJ1-5
CASSEAHRGDNQPQHF
>TRBV20-1|.|TRBJ2-2
CSVYALGGELFF
>TRBV20-1|.|TRBJ2-5
CSASPLGGQETQYF
>TRBV7-2|.|TRBJ2-5
CASSLAQLKETQYF
>TRBV12-3/TRBV12-4|TRBD2|TRBJ2-1
CASRPGLAGDEQFF
>TRBV3-1|TRBD1|TRBJ1-2
CASSHATGGNGYTF
>TRBV9|.|TRBJ2-1
CASSVAGETYNEQFF
>TRBV29-1|.|TRBJ2-7
CSVEDPQKESSYEQYF
>TRBV28|.|TRBJ2-7
CASTTAYEQYF
>TRBV6-6|.|TRBJ2-1
CASSQGINEQFF
>TRBV3-1|.|TRBJ2-7
CASSPGGLAVYEQYF
>TRBV6-5|TRBD2|TRBJ2-7
CASSRTSGSHYEQYF
>TRBV28|.|TRBJ1-3
CASSRGGRNTGNTIYF